The 7 T cell receptor beta chains in this list originate from one sample, sequenced in a study of cytomegalovirus exposure and HLA in healthy donors (TCRdb year 2017). Libraries were prepared through the immunoSEQ multiplex PCR assay. For the multiplex PCR, a mixture combining 60 forward primers for TCR Vbeta segments and 13 reverse primers for TCR Jbeta segments was used. In its TCRdb copy, this immuneACCESS table keeps in-frame sequences only and misses some clones. Where compared with another copy, unresolved V genes explain less than half of these, and the others have no known cause. The sample data list roughly 190,000 clones, and around four fifths of these were observed just once. The ten largest clonotypes hold 1.5% to 2% of the sample. Sequencing was performed on PBMCs. The receptors originated from a man aged 35-49 years in good health and CMV-seropositive.

The rearrangement links TRBV5-1 to TRBJ2-7; TRBD2 matches 9 bases. The CDR3 has 15 amino acids. J gave up 5 bases and V 0 bases, and 6 bases lay outside the gene matches. The V gene's germline CDR1 is SGHRS and CDR2 YFSETQ. The CDR3 DNA reads as TGCGCCAGCAGCTTGGGACTAGCGGTCCGGGACGAGCAGTACTTC. Its protein product is CASSLGLAVRDEQYF.

The V gene is TRBV4-3, the J gene TRBJ1-4, with D possibly matching TRBD1 (6 bases). CDR3 size: 17 residues. V lost 0 bases and J 5 bases, leaving 16 bases between the germline ends. Germline CDR1 LGHNA, CDR2 YSLEER. In DNA form, the CDR3 reads TGCGCCAGCAGCCAAGATTTCAGGGGAGAGGGGAATGAAAAACTGTTTTTT. Translation gives CASSQDFRGEGNEKLFF.

The genes are TRBV5-1 and TRBJ1-3; 10 nucleotides agree with TRBD1. The CDR3 contains 16 residues. After removal of 4 bases from V and 3 bases from J, the junction contained 7 bases not matched to a gene. Germline V CDR1 and CDR2: SGHRS, YFSETQ. The CDR3 DNA is TGCGCCAGCAGCCCCCCGGGACAGGGGATTGGAAACACCATATATTTT. Protein: CASSPPGQGIGNTIYF.

The rearrangement joins TRBV6-1 to TRBJ2-1; 11 nucleotides line up with TRBD2. Trimming at V came to 3 bases and at J to 4 bases, leaving 2 bases not matched to a gene. CDR1 is MNHNS and CDR2 is SASEGT in the germline V gene. The CDR3 totals 15 residues. The CDR3 DNA follows: TGTGCCAGCAGTGATAGCGGGGGGGGTTACAATGAGCAGTTCTTC. Protein product: CASSDSGGGYNEQFF.

V gene TRBV5-6 combines with J gene TRBJ2-7; D gene ambiguous. This CDR3 has 13 residues. Trimming removed 1 base at V and 5 bases at J, with 10 bases between. Per germline, CDR1 SGHDT and CDR2 YYEEEE. Here the CDR3 DNA reads TGTGCCAGCAGCTTGCCCTCCTTCCACGAGCAGTACTTC. It translates to CASSLPSFHEQYF.

In regard to this clone: A read error may account for a junction end that differs from germline. V gene TRBV7-9 combines with J gene TRBJ1-4; D is perhaps TRBD1 (6 bases). The CDR3 is 15 amino acids. Germline V gene sequence: CDR1 SEHNR, CDR2 FQNEAQ (reference sequence). The CDR3 loop reads CSSSRIGGAGEKLFF. The CDR3 nucleotides read TGTTCCAGCAGCCGGATCGGGGGGGCGGGTGAAAAACTGTTTTTT.

This clone has a handful of counts. This chain links TRBV28 with TRBJ1-4; D remains unclear. V lost 2 bases and J lost 5, with 3 bases in between. Germline V gives CDR1 MDHEN, CDR2 SYDVKM. The CDR3 is made up of 12 amino acids. CDR3 protein: CASSLPNEKLFF. The CDR3 DNA follows: TGTGCCAGCAGTTTACCGAATGAAAAACTGTTTTTT.